The source of this T cell receptor (beta chain) is a study of blood T cell repertoires in COVID-19. The overall study: COVID-19 samples collected from the United States, Italy and Spain covered acute and convalescent phases. PBMCs, B-cell-depleted T cells, or T cells provided the cDNA or gDNA that made up the material.

The CDR3 covers 14 residues. The ends were cut back, 4 bases at V and 4 bases at J, with 16 bases in the middle. Germline assignment: CDR1 SQVTM and CDR2 ANQGSEA. In the study's own analysis: By means of reference gene primer amplification, nucleated cell counts were estimated. Data came from immunoSEQ multiplex PCR; TCRdb stores just in-frame clones and leaves some out. From that table come the V and J calls and clone size; the DNA was used to work out D and trimming. The profile covers about 260,000 clones, with approximately 89% appearing a single time and around 9.1% taken by the ten largest. This clone has only a few counts.

The chain carries TRBV29-1 and TRBJ2-5; perhaps TRBD2 as D (6 bases). This clonotype was sampled from a man aged 35 to 55 who had recovered from COVID-19. Sequences were obtained from peripheral blood. CDR3 loop: CSVAGGLGGETQYF. CDR3 bases: TGCAGCGTTGCCGGGGGTCTGGGGGGAGAGACCCAGTACTTC.